The rows below give T cell receptor beta chains drawn from one sample of a study of cytomegalovirus exposure and HLA in healthy donors. Sequencing used immunoSEQ multiplex PCR; TCRdb keeps in-frame clones, though not all of them. This table holds about 77,000 clones, more than 75% found once. The sequencing sample was made of PBMCs. The receptors were sampled from a middle-aged man in good health and CMV-seronegative. Both conserved end residues are part of each CDR3. The D gene is left open where the match is weak. For some rows the clone size is stated as once, few or many, or as a class when expanded; others skip it.

TRBV10-3	.	TRBJ2-3	few	TGTGCCATCAGGCAGTATAGCACAGATACGCAGTATTTT	CAIRQYSTDTQYF
TRBV5-4	TRBD1	TRBJ1-1	few	TGTGCCAGCAGCCCCGGACAGGGACGAACTGAAGCTTTCTTT	CASSPGQGRTEAFF
TRBV28	TRBD1	TRBJ2-7	.	TGTGCCAGCAGACCGACAGGGGGAGCCGAGCAGTACTTC	CASRPTGGAEQYF
TRBV28	.	TRBJ1-3	.	TGTGCCAGCAGTTTAGTCAGTCAAAACACCATATATTTT	CASSLVSQNTIYF
TRBV6-6	TRBD1	TRBJ1-4	few	TGTGCCAGCAGGACACAGGGGGTACACGAAAAACTGTTTTTT	CASRTQGVHEKLFF
TRBV18	TRBD1	TRBJ1-6	.	TGTGCCAGCTCACAGACAGGGGACAATTCACCCCTCCACTTT	CASSQTGDNSPLHF
TRBV7-9	TRBD1	TRBJ1-1	few	TGTGCCAGCAGCTCACTAGGACAGGTCCCTGAAGCTTTCTTT	CASSSLGQVPEAFF
TRBV30	TRBD2	TRBJ2-3	.	TGTGCCAGGAGGCTAGCGGGGACAGATACGCAGTATTTT	CARRLAGTDTQYF
TRBV13	TRBD1	TRBJ1-1	.	TGTGCCAGCACTAGTGACAGGGGGGGTGAAGCTTTCTTT	CASTSDRGGEAFF
TRBV25-1	.	TRBJ1-2	.	TGTGCCAGCAGTGAATATAGTCAGGGCCATGGCTACACCTTC	CASSEYSQGHGYTF
TRBV6-6	.	TRBJ1-3	few	TGTGCCAGCAGTCCAACGCGCCTCCGCTCTGGAAACACCATATATTTT	CASSPTRLRSGNTIYF
TRBV5-1	.	TRBJ2-7	.	TGCGCCAGCAGCTTTCCGGACTTCCTTAACGAGCAGTACTTC	CASSFPDFLNEQYF
TRBV27	TRBD1	TRBJ1-5	few	TGTGCCAGCAGTTCAGGGGGCTCGGGGGATCAGCCCCAGCATTTT	CASSSGGSGDQPQHF
TRBV6-5	.	TRBJ1-6	few	TGTGCCAGCAGGGACATCTTTAATTCACCCCTCCACTTT	CASRDIFNSPLHF
TRBV9	.	TRBJ1-2	.	TGTGCCAGCAGCGTAATTTCAGGGTCTGGCTACACCTTC	CASSVISGSGYTF
TRBV19	.	TRBJ1-2	.	TGTGCCAGTACCACAAGAGTAACAGGGAATAGAAATGGCTACACCTTC	CASTTRVTGNRNGYTF
TRBV15	.	TRBJ2-5	.	TGTGCCACCAGCACCCAAGAGGAGACCCAGTACTTC	CATSTQEETQYF
TRBV5-1	.	TRBJ2-2	.	TGCGCCAGCAGCTTGGCCTCGTCGGAGATCGGGGAGCTGTTTTTT	CASSLASSEIGELFF
TRBV6-5	TRBD2	TRBJ2-7	.	TGTGCCAGCAGCCCCGCCGGGGGGGGATACGAGCAGTACTTC	CASSPAGGGYEQYF
TRBV6-1	TRBD1	TRBJ2-7	.	TGTGCCAGCAGTTCCGGGACAGGCCTTCACTACGAGCAGTACTTC	CASSSGTGLHYEQYF
TRBV10-3	.	TRBJ2-6	few	TGTGCCATCAGTGGCCCCGGGGGAACCAACGTCCTGACTTTC	CAISGPGGTNVLTF
TRBV7-9	.	TRBJ1-1	.	TGTGCCAGCAGCTTAGGATCAGTAACTGAAGCTTTCTTT	CASSLGSVTEAFF
TRBV6-5	TRBD1	TRBJ2-7	once	TGTGCCAGCAGTTACTCGCCCCCGGACAGGGCTCAAGAGCAGTACTTC	CASSYSPPDRAQEQYF
TRBV30	TRBD1	TRBJ2-5	once	TGTGCCTGGAGCCCGGGACAGGGGTACCAAGAGACCCAGTACTTC	CAWSPGQGYQETQYF
TRBV5-5	.	TRBJ2-3	.	TGTGCCAGCAGCTCTGCCCCGGTATTCTACACAGATACGCAGTATTTT	CASSSAPVFYTDTQYF
TRBV28	.	TRBJ1-2	.	TGTGCCAGCAGATCCTCCCCGGGGGGGGAGAAAAACTATGGCTACACCTTC	CASRSSPGGEKNYGYTF
TRBV5-1	TRBD2	TRBJ2-7	.	TGCGCCAGCTCCCTCACCCTAGCGGGGGTTGGAGGGGAGCAGTACTTC	CASSLTLAGVGGEQYF
TRBV5-6	.	TRBJ1-1	.	TGTGCCAGCAGCTCGATCTCAGGAACGAAAGAAGCTTTCTTT	CASSSISGTKEAFF
TRBV2	.	TRBJ1-4	.	TGTGCCAGCAGTGAAAGGGGACATGCAACTAATGAAAAACTGTTTTTT	CASSERGHATNEKLFF
TRBV6-6	.	TRBJ2-3	.	TGTGCCAGCAGTTACTTGGCCTCTAGCACAGATACGCAGTATTTT	CASSYLASSTDTQYF
TRBV7-8	.	TRBJ2-7	few	TGTGCCAGCAGCTTATTCATCGGACAGGGCGGGGGCTACGAGCAGTACTTC	CASSLFIGQGGGYEQYF